This T cell receptor beta chain was recovered during a study of blood T cell repertoires in COVID-19. This CDR3 has 16 residues. CDR1 and CDR2 (germline): SGHTA, FQGNSA. V dropped 6 bases and J dropped 4; count of bases not matched to a gene: 7. Authors' processing steps: Quantification of nucleated cells was approximated via reference gene primer amplification. Clones were sequenced by immunoSEQ multiplex PCR, and TCRdb holds only the in-frame ones, with some missing. The V and J calls and clone size come from that table; D and trimming were worked out from the DNA. The table has around 250,000 clones, around 93% seen once. Participants had their cohort set by participant-reported clinical history.

The source of this sequence is a human donor in a cohort exposed to, infected with or recovered from COVID-19 (not recorded which). The donor label of this sample is uncertain. The sample comprised PBMCs or T cells enriched from blood (not recorded which). The rearrangement links TRBV7-2 to TRBJ2-3; 13 nucleotides line up with TRBD2. The CDR3 sequence: CASSRLAGGGADTQYF. The CDR3 nucleotides read TGTGCCAGCAGTCGACTAGCGGGGGGCGGGGCAGATACGCAGTATTTT.